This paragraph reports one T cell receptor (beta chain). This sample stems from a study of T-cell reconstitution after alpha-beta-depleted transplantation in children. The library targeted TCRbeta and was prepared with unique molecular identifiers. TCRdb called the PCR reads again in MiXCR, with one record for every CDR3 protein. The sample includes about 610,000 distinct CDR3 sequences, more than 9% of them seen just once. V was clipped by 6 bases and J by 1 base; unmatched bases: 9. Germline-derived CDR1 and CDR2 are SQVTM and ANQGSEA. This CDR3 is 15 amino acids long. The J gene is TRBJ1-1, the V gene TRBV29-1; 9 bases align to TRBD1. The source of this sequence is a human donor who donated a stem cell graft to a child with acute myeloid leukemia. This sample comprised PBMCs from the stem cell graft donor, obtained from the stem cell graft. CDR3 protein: CSVLGQGTGNTEAFF. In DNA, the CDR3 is TGCAGCGTCCTTGGACAGGGGACGGGGAACACTGAAGCTTTCTTT.